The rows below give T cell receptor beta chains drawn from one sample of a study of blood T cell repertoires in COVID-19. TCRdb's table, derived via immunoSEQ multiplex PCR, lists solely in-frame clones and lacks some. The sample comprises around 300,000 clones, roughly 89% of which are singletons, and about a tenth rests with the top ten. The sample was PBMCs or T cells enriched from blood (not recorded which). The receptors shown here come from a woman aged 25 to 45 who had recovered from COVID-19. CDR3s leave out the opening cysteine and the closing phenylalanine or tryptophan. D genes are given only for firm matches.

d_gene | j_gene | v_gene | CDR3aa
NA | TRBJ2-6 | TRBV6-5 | ASSPLRSGANVLT
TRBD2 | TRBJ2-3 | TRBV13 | ASSLVPSGNTDTQY
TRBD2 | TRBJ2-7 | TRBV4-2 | ASSQENSGSSAYEQY
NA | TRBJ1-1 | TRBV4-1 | ASSQVRGGETEAF
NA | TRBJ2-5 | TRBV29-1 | SVELPGEPVETQY
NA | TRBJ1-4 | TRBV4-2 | ASSQEDAGLRHNEKLF
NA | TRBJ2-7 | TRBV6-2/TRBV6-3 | ASSYNRVNEQY
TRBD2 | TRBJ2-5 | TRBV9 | ASSMGLAGTLLETQY
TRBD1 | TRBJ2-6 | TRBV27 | ASSVGQGAGANVLT
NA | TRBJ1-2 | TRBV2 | ARRLPGQINYGYT
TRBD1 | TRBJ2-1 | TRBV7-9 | ASSPRDRYNEQF
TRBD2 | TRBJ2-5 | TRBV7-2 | ASSLMTSDETQY
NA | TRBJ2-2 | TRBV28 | ASSSTGRTGELF
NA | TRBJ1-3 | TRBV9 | ASSVAADYSGNTIY
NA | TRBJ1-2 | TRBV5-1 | ASSRGQLDYGYT
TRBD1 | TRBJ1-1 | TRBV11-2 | ASSVWGQAQNTEAF
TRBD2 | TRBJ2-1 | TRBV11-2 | ASSLDGELAGGYNEQF
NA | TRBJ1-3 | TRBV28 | ASSRGGLGNTIY
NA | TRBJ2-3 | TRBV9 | ASSGLVGTQY
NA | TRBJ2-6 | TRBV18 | ASSPVSSGANVLT
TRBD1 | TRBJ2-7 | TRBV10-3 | AISPNRQGDEQY
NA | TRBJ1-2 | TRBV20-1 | RFGKNYGYT
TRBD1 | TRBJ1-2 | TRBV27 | ASSLHRQGALLYGYT
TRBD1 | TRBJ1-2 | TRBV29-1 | SVYRDRGAGYGYT
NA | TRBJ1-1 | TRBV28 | ASSRQDTEAF
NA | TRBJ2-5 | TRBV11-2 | ASSLGALNEPQY
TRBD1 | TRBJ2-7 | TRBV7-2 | ASSYQPTGGGDEQY
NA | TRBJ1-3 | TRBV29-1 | SVRGSGNTIY
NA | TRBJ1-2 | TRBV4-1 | ASSQDISVYYGYT
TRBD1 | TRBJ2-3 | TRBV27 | ASNGMGTGLRADTQY
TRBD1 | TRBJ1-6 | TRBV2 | ASSVDILTGKNSPLH
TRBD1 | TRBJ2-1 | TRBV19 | ASNIDRGSYNEQF
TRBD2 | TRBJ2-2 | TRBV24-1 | ATSDARLATGELF
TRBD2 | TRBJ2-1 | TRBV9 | ASSEFGGRGEQF
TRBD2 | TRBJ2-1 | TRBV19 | ASSIFGLAGGPLYEQF
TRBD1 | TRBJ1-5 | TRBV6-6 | ASSYLRGVNQPQH
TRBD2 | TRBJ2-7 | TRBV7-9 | ASSLFIGLGFYEQY
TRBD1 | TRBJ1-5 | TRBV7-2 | ASSLRGTGNQPQH
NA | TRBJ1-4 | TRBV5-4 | ASSSPTQQGTNEKLF
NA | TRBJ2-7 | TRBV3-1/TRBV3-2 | ASSQGQGPYEQY
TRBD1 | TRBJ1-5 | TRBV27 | ASSPSYGTGWDQPQH
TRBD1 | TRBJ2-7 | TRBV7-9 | ASSVLLQGEQY